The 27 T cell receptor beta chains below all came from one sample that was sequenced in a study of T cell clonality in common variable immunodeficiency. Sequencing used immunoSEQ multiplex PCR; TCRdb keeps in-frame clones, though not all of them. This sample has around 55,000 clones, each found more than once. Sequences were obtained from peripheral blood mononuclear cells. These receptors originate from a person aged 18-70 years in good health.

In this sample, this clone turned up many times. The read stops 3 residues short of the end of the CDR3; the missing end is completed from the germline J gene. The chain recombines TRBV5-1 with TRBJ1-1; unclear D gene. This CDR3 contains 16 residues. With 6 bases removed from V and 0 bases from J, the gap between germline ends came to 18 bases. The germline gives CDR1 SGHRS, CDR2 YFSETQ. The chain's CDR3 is CASTDPRSGMNTEAFF. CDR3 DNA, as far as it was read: TGCGCCAGCACCGATCCCAGAAGCGGCATGAACACTGAA. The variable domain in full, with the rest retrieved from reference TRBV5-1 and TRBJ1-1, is KAGVTQTPRYLIKTRGQQVTLSCSPISGHRSVSWYQQTPGQGLQFLFEYFSETQRNKGNFPGRFSGRQFSNSRSEMNVSTLELGDSALYLCASTDPRSGMNTEAFFGQGTRLTVV.

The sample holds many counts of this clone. The CDR3 loop reads CASADRGGNQPQHF. The part of the CDR3 DNA that was read is TGTGCCAGCGCAGATCGGGGGGGCAATCAGCCC. The chain couples TRBV7-2 to TRBJ1-5, with D possibly being TRBD1 (5 bases). The DNA ends 3 residues before the CDR3 does, and the rest of the CDR3 is filled in from the germline J gene. The CDR3 has 14 residues. V lost 8 bases to trimming and J lost 2 bases, with 13 bases between them. Germline loops: CDR1 SGHTA, CDR2 FQGNSA.

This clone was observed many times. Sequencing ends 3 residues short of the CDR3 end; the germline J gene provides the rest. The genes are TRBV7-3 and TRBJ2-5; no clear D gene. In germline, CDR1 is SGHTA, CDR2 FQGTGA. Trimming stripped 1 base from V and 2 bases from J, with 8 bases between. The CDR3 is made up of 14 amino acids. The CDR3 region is CASSLKQRQETQYF. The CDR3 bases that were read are TGTGCCAGCAGCTTAAAGCAGCGTCAAGAGACC.

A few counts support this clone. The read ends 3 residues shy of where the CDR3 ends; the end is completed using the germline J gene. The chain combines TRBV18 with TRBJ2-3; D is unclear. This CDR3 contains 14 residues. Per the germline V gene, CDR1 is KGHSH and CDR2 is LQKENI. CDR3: CASSPRSPDQPQYF. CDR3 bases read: TGTGCCAGCTCCCCTAGGAGTCCTGATCAGCCG.

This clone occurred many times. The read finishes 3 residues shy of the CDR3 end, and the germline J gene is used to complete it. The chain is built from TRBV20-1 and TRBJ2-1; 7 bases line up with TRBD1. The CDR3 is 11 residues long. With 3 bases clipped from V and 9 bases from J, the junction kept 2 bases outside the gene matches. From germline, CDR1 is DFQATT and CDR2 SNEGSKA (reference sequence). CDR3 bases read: TGCAGTGCTAGGTACAGGGGTGAG. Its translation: CSARYRGE. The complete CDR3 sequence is CSARYRGEQFF.

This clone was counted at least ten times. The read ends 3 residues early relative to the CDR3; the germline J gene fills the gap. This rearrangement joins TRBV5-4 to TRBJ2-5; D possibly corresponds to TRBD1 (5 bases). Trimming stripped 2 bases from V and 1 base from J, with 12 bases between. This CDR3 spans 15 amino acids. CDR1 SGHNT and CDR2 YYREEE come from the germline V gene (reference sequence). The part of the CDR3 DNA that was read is TGTGCCAGCAGCTTACGACAGTTAGGCCAAGAGACC. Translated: CASSLRQLGQET. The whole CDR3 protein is CASSLRQLGQETQYF.

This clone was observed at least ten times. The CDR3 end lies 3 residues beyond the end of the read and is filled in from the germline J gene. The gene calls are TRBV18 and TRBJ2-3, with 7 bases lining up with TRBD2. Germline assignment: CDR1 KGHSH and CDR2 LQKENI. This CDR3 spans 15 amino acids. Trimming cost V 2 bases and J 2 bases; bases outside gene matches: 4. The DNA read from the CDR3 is TGTGCCAGCTCACCAGGGAGGGGAGACACAGATACG. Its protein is CASSPGRGDTDT. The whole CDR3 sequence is CASSPGRGDTDTQYF.

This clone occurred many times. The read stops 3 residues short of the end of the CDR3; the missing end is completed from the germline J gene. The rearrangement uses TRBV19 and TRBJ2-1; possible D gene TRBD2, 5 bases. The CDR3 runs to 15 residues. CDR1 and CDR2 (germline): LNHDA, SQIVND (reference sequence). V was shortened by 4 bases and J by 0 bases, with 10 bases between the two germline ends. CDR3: CASSTGLISYNEQFF. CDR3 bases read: TGTGCCAGTAGTACCGGACTCATCTCCTACAATGAG.

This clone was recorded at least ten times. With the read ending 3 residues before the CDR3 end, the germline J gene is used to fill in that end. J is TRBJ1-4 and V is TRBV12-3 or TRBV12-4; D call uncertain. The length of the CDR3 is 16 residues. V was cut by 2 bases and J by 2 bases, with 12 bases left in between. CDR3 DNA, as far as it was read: TGTGCCAGCAGTTTATACCCCGAGCGGACTAATGAAAAA. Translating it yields CASSLYPERTNEK. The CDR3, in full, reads CASSLYPERTNEKLFF.

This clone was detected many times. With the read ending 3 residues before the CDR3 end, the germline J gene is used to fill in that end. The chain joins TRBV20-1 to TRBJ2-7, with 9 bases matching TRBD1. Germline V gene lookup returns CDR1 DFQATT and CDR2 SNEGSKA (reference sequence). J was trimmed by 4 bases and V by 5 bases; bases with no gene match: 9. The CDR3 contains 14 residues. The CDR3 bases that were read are TGCAGTGCTGGCCCCCGGGACAGGGCTTACGAG. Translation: CSAGPRDRAYE. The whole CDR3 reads CSAGPRDRAYEQYF.

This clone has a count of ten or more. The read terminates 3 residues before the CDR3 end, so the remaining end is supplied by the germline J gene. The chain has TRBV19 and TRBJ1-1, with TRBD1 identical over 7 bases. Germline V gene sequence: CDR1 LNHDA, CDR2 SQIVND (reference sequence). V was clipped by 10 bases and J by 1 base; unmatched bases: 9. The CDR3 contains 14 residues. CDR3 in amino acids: CATRTRQGNTEAFF. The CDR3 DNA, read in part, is TGTGCCACAAGAACCCGACAGGGGAACACTGAA.

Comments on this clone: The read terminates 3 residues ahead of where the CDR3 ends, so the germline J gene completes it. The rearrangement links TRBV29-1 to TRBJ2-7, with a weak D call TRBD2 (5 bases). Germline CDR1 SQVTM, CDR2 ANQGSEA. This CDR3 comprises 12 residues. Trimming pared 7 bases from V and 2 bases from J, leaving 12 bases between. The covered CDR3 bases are TGCAGCGCCCGTTCGGGGACCTACGAG. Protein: CSARSGTYE. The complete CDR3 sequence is CSARSGTYEQYF.

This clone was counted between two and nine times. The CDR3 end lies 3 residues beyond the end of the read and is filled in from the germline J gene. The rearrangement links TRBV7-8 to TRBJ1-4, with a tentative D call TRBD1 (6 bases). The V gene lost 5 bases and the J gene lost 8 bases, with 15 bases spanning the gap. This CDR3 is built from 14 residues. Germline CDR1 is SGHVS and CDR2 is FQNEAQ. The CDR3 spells CASSQTGLGEKLFF. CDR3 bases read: TGTGCCAGCAGCCAAACAGGGTTAGGAGAAAAA.

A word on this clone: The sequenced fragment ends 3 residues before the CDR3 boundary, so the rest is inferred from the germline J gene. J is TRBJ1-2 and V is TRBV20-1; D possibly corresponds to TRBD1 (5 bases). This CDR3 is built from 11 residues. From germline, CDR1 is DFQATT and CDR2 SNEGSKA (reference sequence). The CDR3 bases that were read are TGCAGTGCTATGGGGCCCAAGTTC. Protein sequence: CSAMGPKF. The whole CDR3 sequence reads CSAMGPKFYTF.

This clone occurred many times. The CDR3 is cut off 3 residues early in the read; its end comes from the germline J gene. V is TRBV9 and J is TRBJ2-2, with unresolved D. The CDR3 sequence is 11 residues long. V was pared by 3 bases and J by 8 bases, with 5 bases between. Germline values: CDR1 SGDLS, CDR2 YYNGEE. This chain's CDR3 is CASSGQGELFF. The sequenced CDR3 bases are TGTGCCAGCAGCGGCCAGGGGGAG.

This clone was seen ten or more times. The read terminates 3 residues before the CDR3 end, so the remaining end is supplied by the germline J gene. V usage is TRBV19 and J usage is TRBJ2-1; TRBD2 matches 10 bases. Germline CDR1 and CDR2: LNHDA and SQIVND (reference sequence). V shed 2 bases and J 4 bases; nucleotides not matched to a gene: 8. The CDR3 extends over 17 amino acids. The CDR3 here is CASSITSGRASYNEQFF. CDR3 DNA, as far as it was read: TGTGCCAGTAGTATAACAAGCGGGAGGGCTAGTTACAATGAG.

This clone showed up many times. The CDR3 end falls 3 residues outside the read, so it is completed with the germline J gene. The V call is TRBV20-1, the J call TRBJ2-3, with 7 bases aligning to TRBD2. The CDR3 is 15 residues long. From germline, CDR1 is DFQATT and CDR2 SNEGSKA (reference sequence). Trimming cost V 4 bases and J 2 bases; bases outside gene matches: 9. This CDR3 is CSATPVLAVTDTQYF. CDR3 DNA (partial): TGCAGTGCTACCCCGGTGCTAGCGGTCACAGATACG.

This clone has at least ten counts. CDR3 amino acids: CASSPLAGGYNEQFF. CDR3 DNA, as far as it was read: TGTGCCAGCAGTCCCCTAGCGGGGGGATACAATGAG. The chain employs TRBV12-3 or TRBV12-4 and TRBJ2-1; 11 bases match TRBD2. The read gets to within 3 residues of the CDR3 end, and the germline J gene fills in the rest. With 5 bases clipped from V and 4 bases from J, the junction kept 4 bases outside the gene matches. The CDR3 is 15 amino acids.

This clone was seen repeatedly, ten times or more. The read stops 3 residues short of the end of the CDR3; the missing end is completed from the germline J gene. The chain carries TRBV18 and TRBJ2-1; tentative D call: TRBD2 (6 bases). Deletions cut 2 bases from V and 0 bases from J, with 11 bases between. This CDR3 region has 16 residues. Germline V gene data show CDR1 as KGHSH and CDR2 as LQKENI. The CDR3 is CASSPMAGSSYNEQFF. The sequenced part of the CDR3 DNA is TGTGCCAGCTCACCAATGGCGGGGAGCTCCTACAATGAG.

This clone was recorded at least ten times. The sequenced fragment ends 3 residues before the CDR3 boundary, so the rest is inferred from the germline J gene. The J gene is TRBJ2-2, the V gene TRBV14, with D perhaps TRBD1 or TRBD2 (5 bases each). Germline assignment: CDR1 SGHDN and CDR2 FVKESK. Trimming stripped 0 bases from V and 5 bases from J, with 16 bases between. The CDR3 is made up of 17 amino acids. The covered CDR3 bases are TGTGCCAGCAGCCAAGAATATGGCAGGGAGTCGACCGGGGAG. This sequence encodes CASSQEYGRESTGE. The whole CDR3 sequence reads CASSQEYGRESTGELFF. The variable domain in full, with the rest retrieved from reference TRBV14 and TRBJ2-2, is EAGVTQFPSHSVIEKGQTVTLRCDPISGHDNLYWYRRVMGKEIKFLLHFVKESKQDESGMPNNRFLAERTGGTYSTLKVQPAELEDSGVYFCASSQEYGRESTGELFFGEGSRLTVL.

Incomplete CDR3 DNA: TGTGCCAGCAGCCGACAGGGGGAATATTCACCA. This translates into CASSRQGEYSP. The entire CDR3 sequence reads CASSRQGEYSPLFF. The chain joins TRBV7-9 to TRBJ1-4; 9 bases map to TRBD1. The read falls 3 residues short of the CDR3 end, and the missing part is taken from the germline J gene. The CDR3 totals 14 residues. In germline, CDR1 is SEHNR, CDR2 FQNEAQ (reference sequence).

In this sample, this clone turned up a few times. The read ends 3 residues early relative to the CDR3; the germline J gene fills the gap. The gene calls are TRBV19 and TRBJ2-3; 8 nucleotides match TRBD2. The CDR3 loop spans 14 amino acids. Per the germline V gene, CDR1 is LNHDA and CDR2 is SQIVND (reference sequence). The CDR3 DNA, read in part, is TGTGCCAGTAGCGGGGGGGGGTTCAATCAGCCG. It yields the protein CASSGGGFNQP. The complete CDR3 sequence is CASSGGGFNQPQYF.

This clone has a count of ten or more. CDR3 sequence reads: CASSPRGQGDGYTF. Incomplete CDR3 DNA: TGTGCCAGCTCACCACGGGGACAGGGGGATGGC. The chain has TRBV18 and TRBJ1-2; the match to TRBD1 covers 11 bases. The read halts 3 residues ahead of the CDR3 end, with the missing end drawn from the germline J gene. The V gene's germline CDR1 is KGHSH and CDR2 LQKENI. This CDR3 comprises 14 residues. V dropped 1 base and J dropped 6; count of bases not matched to a gene: 1.

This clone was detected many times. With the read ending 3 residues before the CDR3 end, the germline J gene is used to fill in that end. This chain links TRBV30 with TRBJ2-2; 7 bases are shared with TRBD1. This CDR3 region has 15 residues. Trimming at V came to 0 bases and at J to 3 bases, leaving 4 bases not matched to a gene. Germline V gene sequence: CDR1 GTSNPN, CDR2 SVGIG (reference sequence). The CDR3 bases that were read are TGTGCCTGGAGTGTAATGGGGACAGACACCGGGGAG. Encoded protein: CAWSVMGTDTGE. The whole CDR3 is CAWSVMGTDTGELFF.

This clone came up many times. The CDR3 DNA, read in part, is TGTGCCAGCAGATGGATAAACAGGGGGAACTATGGC. Translation gives CASRWINRGNYG. The complete CDR3 reads CASRWINRGNYGYTF. The genes are TRBV5-6 and TRBJ1-2; 8 nucleotides align to TRBD1. The read falls 3 residues short of the CDR3 end, and the missing part is taken from the germline J gene. The trim removed 5 bases at V and 2 bases at J, leaving 8 bases unmatched. CDR1 and CDR2 (germline): SGHDT, YYEEEE. CDR3 length: 15 residues.

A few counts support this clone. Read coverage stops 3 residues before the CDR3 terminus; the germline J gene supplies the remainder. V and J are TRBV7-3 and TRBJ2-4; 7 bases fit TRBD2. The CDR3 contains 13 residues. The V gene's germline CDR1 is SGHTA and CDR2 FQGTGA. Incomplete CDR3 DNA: TGTGCCAGCAGCTTGGGGGGGGAGGAAGGT. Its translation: CASSLGGEEG. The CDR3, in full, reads CASSLGGEEGQYF.

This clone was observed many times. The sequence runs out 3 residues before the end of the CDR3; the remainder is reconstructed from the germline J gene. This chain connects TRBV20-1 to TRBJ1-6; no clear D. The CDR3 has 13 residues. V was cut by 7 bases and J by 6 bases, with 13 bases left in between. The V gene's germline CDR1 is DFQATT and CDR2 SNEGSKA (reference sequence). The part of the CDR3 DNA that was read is TGCAGTGTCATGGATGGCGGTAATTCACCC. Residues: CSVMDGGNSP. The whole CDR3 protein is CSVMDGGNSPLHF.